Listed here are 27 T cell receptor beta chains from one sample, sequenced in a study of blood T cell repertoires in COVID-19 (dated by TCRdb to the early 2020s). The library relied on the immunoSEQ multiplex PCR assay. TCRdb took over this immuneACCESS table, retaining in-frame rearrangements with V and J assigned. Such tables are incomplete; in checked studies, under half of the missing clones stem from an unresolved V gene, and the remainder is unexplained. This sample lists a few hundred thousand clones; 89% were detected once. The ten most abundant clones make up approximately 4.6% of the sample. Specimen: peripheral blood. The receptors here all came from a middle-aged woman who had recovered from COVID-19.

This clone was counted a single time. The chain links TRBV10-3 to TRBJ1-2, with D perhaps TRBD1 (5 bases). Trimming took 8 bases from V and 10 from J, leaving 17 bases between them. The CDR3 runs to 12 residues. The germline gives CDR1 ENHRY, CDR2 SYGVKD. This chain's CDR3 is CAIGTQPHNYTF. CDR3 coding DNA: TGTGCCATCGGGACTCAACCACATAACTACACCTTC.

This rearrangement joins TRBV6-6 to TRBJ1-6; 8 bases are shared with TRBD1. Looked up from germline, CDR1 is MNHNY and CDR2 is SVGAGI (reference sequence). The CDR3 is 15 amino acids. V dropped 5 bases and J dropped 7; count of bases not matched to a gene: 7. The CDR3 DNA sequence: TGTGCCAGCAGTAGATCAGGACAGGGAAATTCACCCCTCCACTTT. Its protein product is CASSRSGQGNSPLHF.

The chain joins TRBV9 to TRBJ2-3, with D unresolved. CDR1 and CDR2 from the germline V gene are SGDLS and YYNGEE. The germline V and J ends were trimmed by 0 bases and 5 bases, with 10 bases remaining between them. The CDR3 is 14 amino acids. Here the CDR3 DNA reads TGTGCCAGCAGCGTAGGTAGTGTTGGAGATACGCAGTATTTT. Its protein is CASSVGSVGDTQYF.

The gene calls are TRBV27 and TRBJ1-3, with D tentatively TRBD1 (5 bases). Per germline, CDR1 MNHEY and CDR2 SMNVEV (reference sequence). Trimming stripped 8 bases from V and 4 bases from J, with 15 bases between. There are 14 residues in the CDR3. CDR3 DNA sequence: TGTGCCAGCGGTATGTGGGGCAAGGGAAACACCATATATTTT. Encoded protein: CASGMWGKGNTIYF.

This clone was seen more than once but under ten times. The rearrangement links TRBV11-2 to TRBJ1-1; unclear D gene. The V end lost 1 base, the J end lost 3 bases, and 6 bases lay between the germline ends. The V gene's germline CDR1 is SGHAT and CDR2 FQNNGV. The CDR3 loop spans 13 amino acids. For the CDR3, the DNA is TGTGCCAGCAGCTTAGTGGAGGACACTGAAGCTTTCTTT. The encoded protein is CASSLVEDTEAFF.

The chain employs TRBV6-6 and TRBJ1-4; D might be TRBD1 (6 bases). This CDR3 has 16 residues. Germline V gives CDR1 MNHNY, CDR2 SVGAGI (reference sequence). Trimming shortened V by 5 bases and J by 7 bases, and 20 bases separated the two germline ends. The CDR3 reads CASSPLTGSRGEKLFF. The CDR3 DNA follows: TGTGCCAGCAGTCCCCTAACAGGGTCTCGTGGTGAAAAACTGTTTTTT.

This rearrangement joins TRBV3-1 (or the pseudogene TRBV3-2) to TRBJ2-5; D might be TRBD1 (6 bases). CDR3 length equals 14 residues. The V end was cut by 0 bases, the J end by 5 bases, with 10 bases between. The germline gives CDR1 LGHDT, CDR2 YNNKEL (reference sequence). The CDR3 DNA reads TGTGCCAGCAGCCAAGAACCCAGGGGTGAGACCCAGTACTTC. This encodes CASSQEPRGETQYF.

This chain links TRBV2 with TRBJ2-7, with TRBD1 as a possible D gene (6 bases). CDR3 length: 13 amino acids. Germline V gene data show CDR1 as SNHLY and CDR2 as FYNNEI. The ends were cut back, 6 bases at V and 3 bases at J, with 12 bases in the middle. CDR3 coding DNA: TGTGCCAGCAGCGCCGGGACAAACTACGAGCAGTACGTC. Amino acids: CASSAGTNYEQYV.

This CDR3 is CASSLNREIEAFF. The CDR3 bases are TGTGCCAGCAGCCTGAACCGGGAAATTGAAGCTTTCTTT. The chain combines TRBV11-3 with TRBJ1-1; D gene unclear. Germline V CDR1 and CDR2: SGHNT, YENEEA. CDR3 size: 13 residues. V was trimmed by 5 bases and J by 7 bases, leaving 14 bases between them.

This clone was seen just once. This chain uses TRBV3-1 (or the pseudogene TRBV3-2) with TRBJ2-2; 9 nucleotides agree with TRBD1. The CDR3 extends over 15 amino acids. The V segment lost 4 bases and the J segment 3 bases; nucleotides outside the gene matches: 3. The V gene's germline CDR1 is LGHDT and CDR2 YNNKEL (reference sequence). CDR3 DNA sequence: TGTGCCAGCAGCCCCCGGGACAGGGACACCGGGGAGCTGTTTTTT. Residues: CASSPRDRDTGELFF.

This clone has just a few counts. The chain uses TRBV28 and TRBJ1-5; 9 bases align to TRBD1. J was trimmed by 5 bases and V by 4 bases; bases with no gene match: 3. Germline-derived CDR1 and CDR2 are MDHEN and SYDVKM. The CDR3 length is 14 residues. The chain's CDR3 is CASSWDRADQPQHF. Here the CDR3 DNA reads TGTGCCAGCAGTTGGGACAGGGCGGATCAGCCCCAGCATTTT.

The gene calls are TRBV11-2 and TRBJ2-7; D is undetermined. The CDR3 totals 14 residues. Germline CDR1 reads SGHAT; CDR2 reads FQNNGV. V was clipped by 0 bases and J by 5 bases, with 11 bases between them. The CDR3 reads CASSLETSRHEQYF. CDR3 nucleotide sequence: TGTGCCAGCAGCTTAGAGACTTCCCGCCACGAGCAGTACTTC. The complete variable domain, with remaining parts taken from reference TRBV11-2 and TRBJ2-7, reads EAGVAQSPRYKIIEKRQSVAFWCNPISGHATLYWYQQILGQGPKLLIQFQNNGVVDDSQLPKDRFSAERLKGVDSTLKIQPAKLEDSAVYLCASSLETSRHEQYFGPGTRLTVT.

CDR3 protein: CASSSGQTYNSPLHF. The CDR3 nucleotides read TGTGCCAGCAGTTCGGGACAGACCTATAATTCACCCCTCCACTTT. The rearrangement joins TRBV28 to TRBJ1-6, with 7 bases fitting TRBD1. Germline trimming cut 4 bases from V and 2 bases from J; bases unmatched to any gene: 2. Germline V CDR1 and CDR2: MDHEN, SYDVKM. This CDR3 has 15 amino acids.

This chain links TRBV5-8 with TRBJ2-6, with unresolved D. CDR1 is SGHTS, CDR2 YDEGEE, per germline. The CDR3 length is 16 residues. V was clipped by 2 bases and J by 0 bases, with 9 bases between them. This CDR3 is CASSFPGSSGANVLTF. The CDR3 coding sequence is TGTGCCAGCAGCTTTCCCGGGTCCTCTGGGGCCAACGTCCTGACTTTC. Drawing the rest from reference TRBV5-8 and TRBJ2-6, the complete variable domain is EAGVTQSPTHLIKTRGQQATLRCSPISGHTSVYWYQQALGLGLQFLLWYDEGEERNRGNFPPRFSGRQFPNYSSELNVNALELEDSALYLCASSFPGSSGANVLTFGAGSRLTVL.

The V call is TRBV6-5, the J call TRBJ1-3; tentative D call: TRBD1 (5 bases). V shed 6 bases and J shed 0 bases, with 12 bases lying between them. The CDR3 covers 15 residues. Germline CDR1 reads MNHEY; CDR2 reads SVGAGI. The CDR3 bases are TGTGCCAGCAGGCAGACAGAGAACTCTGGAAACACCATATATTTT. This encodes CASRQTENSGNTIYF.

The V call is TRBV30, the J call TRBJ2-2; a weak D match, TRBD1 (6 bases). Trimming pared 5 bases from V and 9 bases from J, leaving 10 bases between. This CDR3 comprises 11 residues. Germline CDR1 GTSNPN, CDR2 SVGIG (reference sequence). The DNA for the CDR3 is TGTGCCTGGCGACAGGCGTGGGAGCTGTTTTTT. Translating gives CAWRQAWELFF.

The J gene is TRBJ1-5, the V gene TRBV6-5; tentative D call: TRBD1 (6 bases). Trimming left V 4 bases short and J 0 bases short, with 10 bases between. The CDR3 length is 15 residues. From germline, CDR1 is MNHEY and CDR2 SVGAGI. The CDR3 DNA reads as TGTGCCAGCAGTTGGGACACTTATAGCAATCAGCCCCAGCATTTT. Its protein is CASSWDTYSNQPQHF.

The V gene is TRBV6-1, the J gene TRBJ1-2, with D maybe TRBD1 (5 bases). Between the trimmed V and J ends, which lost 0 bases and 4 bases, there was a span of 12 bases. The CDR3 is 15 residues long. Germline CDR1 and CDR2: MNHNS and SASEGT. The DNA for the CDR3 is TGTGCCAGCAGTGAAGCTAGGGGTCATGGCTATGGCTACACCTTC. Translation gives CASSEARGHGYGYTF.

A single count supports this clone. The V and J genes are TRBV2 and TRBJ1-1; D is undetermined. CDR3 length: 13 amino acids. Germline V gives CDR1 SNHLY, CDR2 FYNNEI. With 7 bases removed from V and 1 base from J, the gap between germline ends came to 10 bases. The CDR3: CASIGERNTEAFF. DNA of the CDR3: TGTGCCAGCATTGGTGAGAGGAACACTGAAGCTTTCTTT.

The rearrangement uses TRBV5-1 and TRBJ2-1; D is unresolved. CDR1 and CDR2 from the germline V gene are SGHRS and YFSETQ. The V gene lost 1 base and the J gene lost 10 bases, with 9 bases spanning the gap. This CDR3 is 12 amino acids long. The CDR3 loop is CASSLYTEEQFF. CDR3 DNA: TGCGCCAGCAGCTTGTATACTGAGGAGCAGTTCTTC.

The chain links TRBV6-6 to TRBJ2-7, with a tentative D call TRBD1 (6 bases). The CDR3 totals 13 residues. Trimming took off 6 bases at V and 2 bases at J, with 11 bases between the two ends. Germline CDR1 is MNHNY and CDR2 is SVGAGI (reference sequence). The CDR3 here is CASSGQRPYEQYV. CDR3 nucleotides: TGTGCCAGCAGCGGACAGCGACCCTACGAGCAGTACGTC.

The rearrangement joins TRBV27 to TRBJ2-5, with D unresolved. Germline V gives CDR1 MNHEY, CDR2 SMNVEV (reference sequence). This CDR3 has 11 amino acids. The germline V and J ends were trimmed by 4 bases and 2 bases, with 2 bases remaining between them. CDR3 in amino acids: CASSSQETQYF. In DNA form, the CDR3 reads TGTGCCAGCAGTTCACAAGAGACCCAGTACTTC.

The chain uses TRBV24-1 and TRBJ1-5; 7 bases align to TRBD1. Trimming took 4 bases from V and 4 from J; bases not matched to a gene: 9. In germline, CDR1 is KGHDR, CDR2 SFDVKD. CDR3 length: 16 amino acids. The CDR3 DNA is TGTGCCACCAGTGAGGGACAGACTCGCTATAATCAGCCCCAGCATTTT. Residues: CATSEGQTRYNQPQHF.

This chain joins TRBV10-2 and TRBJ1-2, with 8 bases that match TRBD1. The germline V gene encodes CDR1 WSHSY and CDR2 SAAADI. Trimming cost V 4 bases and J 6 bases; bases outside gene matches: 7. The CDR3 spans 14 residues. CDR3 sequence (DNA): TGCGCCAGCAGTGGGGCAGACAGGGGAGATGGCTACACCTTC. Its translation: CASSGADRGDGYTF.

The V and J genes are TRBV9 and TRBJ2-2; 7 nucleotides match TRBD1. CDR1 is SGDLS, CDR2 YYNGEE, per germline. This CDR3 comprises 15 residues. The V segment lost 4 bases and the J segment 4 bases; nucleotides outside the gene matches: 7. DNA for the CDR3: TGTGCCAGCAGCATCCGGGACAGTGGCACCGGGGAGCTGTTTTTT. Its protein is CASSIRDSGTGELFF.

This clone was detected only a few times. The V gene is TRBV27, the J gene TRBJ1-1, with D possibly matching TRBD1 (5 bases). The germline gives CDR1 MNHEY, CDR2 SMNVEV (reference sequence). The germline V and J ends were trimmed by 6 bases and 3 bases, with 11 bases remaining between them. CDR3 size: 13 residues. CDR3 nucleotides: TGTGCCAGCAGACCAGGGTTGTACACTGAAGCTTTCTTT. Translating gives CASRPGLYTEAFF.

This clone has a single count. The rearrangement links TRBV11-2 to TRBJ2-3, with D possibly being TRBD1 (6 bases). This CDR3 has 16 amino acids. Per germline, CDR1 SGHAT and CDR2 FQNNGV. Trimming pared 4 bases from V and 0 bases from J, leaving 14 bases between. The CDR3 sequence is CASSSTGLSSTDTQYF. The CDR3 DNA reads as TGTGCCAGCAGCTCGACAGGCTTGTCTAGCACAGATACGCAGTATTTT.